The TCR beta chain under discussion was sequenced for a study of spatial heterogeneity in lung cancer. TCRdb re-analysed the 5' RACE reads in MiXCR, keeping a single row per CDR3 protein. The sample has around 3,000 distinct CDR3 sequences, roughly 50% seen once; the top ten hold less than 3.5%. The CDR3 has 14 amino acids. V was clipped by 3 bases and J by 4 bases, with 10 bases between them. Germline V gene lookup returns CDR1 KGHSH and CDR2 LQKENI. Time point given: blood at routine non-recurrence follow-up after resection. This clonotype was seen a handful of times. This beta chain is an unintended read in a library built for alpha chains; its size means little.

The chain joins TRBV18 to TRBJ2-1; perhaps TRBD1 as D (5 bases). Material: PBMCs, obtained at follow-up. This clonotype originated in a male donor with early-stage non-small cell lung cancer. The CDR3 loop is CASSPQGYYNEQFF. Here the CDR3 DNA reads TGTGCCAGCTCACCGCAGGGATATTACAATGAGCAGTTCTTC.